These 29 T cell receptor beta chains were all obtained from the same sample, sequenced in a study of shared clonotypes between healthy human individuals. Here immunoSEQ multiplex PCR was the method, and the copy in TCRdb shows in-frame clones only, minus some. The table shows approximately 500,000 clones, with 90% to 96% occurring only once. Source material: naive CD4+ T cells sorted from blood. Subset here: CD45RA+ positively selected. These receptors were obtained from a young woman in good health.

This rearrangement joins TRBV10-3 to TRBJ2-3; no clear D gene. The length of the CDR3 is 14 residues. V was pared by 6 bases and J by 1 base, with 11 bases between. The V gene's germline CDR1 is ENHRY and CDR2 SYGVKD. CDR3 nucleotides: TGTGCCATCAGCGGGCCAGGAGGCACAGATACGCAGTATTTT. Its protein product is CAISGPGGTDTQYF.

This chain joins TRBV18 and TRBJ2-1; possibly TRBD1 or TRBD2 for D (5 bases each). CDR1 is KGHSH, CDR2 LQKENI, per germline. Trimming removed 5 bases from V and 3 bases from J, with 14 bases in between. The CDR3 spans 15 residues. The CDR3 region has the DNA TGTGCCAGCTCAAGGGGCGGGCCTAACTACAATGAGCAGTTCTTC. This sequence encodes CASSRGGPNYNEQFF.

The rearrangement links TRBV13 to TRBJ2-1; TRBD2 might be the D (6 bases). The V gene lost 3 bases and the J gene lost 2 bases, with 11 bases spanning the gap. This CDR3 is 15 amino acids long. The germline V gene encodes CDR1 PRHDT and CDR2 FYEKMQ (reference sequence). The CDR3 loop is CASSFRLVPYNEQFF. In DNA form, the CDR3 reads TGTGCCAGCAGCTTCCGACTAGTCCCCTACAATGAGCAGTTCTTC. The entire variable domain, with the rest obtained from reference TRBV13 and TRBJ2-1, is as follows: AAGVIQSPRHLIKEKRETATLKCYPIPRHDTVYWYQQGPGQDPQFLISFYEKMQSDKGSIPDRFSAQQFSDYHSELNMSSLELGDSALYFCASSFRLVPYNEQFFGPGTRLTVL.

The CDR3 here is CASSLGGMLISGANVLTF. CDR3 DNA: TGTGCCAGCAGTCTGGGAGGGATGCTAATCTCTGGGGCCAACGTCCTGACTTTC. This chain joins TRBV5-4 and TRBJ2-6, with 7 bases matching TRBD2. The CDR3 sequence is 18 residues long. Germline CDR1 SGHNT, CDR2 YYREEE (reference sequence). Unmatched junction bases numbered 11, after V lost 5 bases and J lost 0 bases.

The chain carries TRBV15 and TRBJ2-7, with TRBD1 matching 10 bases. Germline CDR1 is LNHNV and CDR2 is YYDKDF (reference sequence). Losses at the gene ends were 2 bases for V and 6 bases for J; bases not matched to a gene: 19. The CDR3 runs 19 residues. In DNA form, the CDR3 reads TGTGCCACCAGCAGAATCCGGGGACAGGGGATTTCGTCCAGAGGCGAGCAGTACTTC. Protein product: CATSRIRGQGISSRGEQYF.

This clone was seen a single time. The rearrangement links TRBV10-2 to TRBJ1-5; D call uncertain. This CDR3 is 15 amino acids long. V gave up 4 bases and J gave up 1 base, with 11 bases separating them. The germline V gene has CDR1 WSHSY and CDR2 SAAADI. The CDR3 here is CASSGMGVSNQPQHF. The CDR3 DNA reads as TGCGCCAGCAGTGGGATGGGCGTAAGCAATCAGCCCCAGCATTTT.

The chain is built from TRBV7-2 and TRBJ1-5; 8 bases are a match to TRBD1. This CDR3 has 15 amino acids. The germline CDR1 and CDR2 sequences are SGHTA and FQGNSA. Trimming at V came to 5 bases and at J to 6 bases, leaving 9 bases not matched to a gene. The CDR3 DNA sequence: TGTGCCAGCAGCCCGCGGACAGGGTTTGGTCAGCCCCAGCATTTT. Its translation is CASSPRTGFGQPQHF.

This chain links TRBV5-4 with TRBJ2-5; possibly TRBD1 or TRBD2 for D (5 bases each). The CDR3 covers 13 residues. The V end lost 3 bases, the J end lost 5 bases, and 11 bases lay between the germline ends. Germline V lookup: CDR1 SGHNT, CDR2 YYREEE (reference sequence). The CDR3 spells CASSSRGVETQYF. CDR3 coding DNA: TGTGCCAGCAGCTCTCGAGGGGTGGAGACCCAGTACTTC.

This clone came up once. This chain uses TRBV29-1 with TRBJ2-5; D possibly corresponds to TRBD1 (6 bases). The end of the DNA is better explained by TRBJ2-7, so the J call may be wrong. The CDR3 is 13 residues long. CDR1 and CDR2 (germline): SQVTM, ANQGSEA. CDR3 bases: TGCAGCGTTGAAGGGTTTGCAGGGGCCGAGCAGTACTTC. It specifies CSVEGFAGAEQYF.

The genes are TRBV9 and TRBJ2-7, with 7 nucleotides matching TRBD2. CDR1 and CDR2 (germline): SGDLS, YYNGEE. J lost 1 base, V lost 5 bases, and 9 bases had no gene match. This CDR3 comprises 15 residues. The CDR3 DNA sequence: TGTGCCAGCAGTTACGCACGGGGACTATCCTACGAGCAGTACTTC. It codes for CASSYARGLSYEQYF.

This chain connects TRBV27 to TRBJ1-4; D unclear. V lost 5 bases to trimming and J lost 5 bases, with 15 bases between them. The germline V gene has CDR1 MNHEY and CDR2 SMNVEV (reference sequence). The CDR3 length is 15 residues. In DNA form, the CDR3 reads TGTGCCAGCAGTCACCGGGATTGGGGAAATGAAAAACTGTTTTTT. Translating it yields CASSHRDWGNEKLFF.

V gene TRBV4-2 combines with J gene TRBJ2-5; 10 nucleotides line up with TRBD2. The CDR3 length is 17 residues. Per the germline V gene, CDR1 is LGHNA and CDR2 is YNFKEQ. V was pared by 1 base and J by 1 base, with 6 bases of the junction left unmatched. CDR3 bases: TGTGCCAGCAGCCAAGCGAATTTAGCGGGGGGCCAAGAGACCCAGTACTTC. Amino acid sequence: CASSQANLAGGQETQYF.

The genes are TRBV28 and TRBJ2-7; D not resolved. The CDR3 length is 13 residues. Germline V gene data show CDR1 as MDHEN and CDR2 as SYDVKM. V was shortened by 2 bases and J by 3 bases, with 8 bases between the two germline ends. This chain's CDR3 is CASSLISIYEQYF. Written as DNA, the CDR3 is TGTGCCAGCAGTTTAATCAGTATCTACGAGCAGTACTTC.

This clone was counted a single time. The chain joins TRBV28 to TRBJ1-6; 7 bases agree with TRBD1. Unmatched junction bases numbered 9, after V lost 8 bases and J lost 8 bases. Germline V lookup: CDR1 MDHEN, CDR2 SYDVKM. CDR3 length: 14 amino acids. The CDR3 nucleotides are TGTGCCAGCCACCCTCAAGGACAGGATTCACCCCTCCACTTT. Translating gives CASHPQGQDSPLHF. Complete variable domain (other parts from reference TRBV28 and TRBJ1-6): DVKVTQSSRYLVKRTGEKVFLECVQDMDHENMFWYRQDPGLGLRLIYFSYDVKMKEKGDIPEGYSVSREKKERFSLILESASTNQTSMYLCASHPQGQDSPLHFGNGTRLTVT.

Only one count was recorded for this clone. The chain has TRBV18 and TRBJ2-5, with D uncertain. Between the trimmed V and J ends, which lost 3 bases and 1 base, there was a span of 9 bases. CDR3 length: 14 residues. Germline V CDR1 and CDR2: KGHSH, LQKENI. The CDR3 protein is CASSPGTIQETQYF. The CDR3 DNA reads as TGTGCCAGCTCACCGGGTACAATCCAAGAGACCCAGTACTTC.

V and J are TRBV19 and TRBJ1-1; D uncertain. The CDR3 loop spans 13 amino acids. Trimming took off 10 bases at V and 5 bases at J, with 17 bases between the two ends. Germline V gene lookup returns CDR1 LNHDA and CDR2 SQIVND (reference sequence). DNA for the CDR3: TGTGCCACTGATATGGGGTCTTTTACTGAAGCTTTCTTT. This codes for CATDMGSFTEAFF.

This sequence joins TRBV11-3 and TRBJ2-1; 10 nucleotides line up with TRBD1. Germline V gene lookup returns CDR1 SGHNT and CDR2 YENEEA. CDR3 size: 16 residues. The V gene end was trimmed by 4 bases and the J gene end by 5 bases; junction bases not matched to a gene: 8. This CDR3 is CASSSPGTGANNEQFF. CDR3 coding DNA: TGTGCCAGCAGCTCCCCCGGGACAGGGGCGAACAATGAGCAGTTCTTC.

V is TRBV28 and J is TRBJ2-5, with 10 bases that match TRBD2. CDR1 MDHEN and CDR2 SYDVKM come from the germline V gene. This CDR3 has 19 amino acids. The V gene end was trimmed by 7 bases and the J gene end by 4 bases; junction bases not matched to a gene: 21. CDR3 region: CASTTSRGEAGGMGETQYF. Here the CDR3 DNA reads TGTGCCAGCACCACATCGAGGGGGGAAGCGGGAGGGATGGGAGAGACCCAGTACTTC.

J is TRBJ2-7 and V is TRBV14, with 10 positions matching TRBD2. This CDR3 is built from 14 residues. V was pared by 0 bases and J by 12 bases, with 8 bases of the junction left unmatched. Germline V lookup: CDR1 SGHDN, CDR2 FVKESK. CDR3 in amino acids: CASSQDWSSGRLYF. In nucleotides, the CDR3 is TGTGCCAGCAGCCAAGATTGGAGTAGCGGGAGGCTGTACTTC.

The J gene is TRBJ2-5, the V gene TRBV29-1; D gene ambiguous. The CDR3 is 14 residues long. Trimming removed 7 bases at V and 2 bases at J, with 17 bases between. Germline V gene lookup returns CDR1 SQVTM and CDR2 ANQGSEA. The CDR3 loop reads CSAKKDGLQETQYF. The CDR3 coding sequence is TGCAGCGCAAAAAAGGACGGCCTGCAAGAGACCCAGTACTTC. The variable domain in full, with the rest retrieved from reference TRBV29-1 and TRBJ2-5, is SAVISQKPSRDICQRGTSLTIQCQVDSQVTMMFWYRQQPGQSLTLIATANQGSEATYESGFVIDKFPISRPNLTFSTLTVSNMSPEDSSIYLCSAKKDGLQETQYFGPGTRLLVL.

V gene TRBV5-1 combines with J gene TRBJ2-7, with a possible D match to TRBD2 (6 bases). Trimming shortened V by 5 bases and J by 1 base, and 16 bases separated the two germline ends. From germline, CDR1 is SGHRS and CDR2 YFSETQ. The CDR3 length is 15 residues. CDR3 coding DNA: TGCGCCAGCAGGGGACTCAATATGCCTTCCTACGAGCAGTACTTC. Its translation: CASRGLNMPSYEQYF.

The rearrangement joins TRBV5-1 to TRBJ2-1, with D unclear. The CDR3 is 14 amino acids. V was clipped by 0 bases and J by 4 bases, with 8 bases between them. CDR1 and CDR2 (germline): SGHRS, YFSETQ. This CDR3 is CASSLGTQYNEQFF. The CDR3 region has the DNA TGCGCCAGCAGCTTGGGGACCCAATACAATGAGCAGTTCTTC. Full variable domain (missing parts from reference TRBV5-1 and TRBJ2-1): KAGVTQTPRYLIKTRGQQVTLSCSPISGHRSVSWYQQTPGQGLQFLFEYFSETQRNKGNFPGRFSGRQFSNSRSEMNVSTLELGDSALYLCASSLGTQYNEQFFGPGTRLTVL.

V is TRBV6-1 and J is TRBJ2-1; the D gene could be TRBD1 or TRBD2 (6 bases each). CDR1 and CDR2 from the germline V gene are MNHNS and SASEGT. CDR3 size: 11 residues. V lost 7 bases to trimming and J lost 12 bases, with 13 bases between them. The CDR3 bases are TGTGCCAGCACCCAAGGGGGAGGGCAGTTCTTC. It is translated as CASTQGGGQFF.

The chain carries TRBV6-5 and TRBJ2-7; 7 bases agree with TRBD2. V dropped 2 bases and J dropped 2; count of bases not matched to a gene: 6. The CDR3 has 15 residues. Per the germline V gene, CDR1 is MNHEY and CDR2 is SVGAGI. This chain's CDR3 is CASSYEGGEAYEQYF. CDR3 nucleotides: TGTGCCAGCAGTTACGAGGGAGGGGAAGCCTACGAGCAGTACTTC.

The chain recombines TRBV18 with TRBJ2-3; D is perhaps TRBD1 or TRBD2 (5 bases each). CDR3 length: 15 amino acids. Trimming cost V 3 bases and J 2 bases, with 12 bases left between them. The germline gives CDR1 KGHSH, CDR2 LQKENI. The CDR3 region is CASSPGRLVTDTQYF. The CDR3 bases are TGTGCCAGCTCACCGGGACGGCTAGTCACAGATACGCAGTATTTT.

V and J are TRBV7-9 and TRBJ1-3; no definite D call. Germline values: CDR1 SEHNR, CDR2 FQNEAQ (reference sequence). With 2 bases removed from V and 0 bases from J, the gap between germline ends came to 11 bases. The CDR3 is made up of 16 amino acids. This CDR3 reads CASSLSRQPSGNTIYF. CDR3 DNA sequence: TGTGCCAGCAGCTTAAGCAGGCAGCCCTCTGGAAACACCATATATTTT. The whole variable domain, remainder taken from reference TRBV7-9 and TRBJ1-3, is DTGVSQNPRHKITKRGQNVTFRCDPISEHNRLYWYRQTLGQGPEFLTYFQNEAQLEKSRLLSDRFSAERPKGSFSTLEIQRTEQGDSAMYLCASSLSRQPSGNTIYFGEGSWLTVV.

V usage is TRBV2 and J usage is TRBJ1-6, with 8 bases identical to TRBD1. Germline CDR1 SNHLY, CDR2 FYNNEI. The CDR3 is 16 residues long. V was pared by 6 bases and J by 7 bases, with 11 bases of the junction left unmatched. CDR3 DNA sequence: TGTGCCAGCAGCGCTAGCATAGGGACAGGAAATTCACCCCTCCACTTT. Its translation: CASSASIGTGNSPLHF.

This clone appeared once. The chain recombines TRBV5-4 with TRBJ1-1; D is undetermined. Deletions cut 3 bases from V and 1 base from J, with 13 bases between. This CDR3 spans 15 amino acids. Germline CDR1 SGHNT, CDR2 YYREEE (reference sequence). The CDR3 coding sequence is TGTGCCAGCAGCTCCCCAGGATCGGGGAACACTGAAGCTTTCTTT. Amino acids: CASSSPGSGNTEAFF. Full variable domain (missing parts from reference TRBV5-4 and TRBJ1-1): ETGVTQSPTHLIKTRGQQVTLRCSSQSGHNTVSWYQQALGQGPQFIFQYYREEENGRGNFPPRFSGLQFPNYSSELNVNALELDDSALYLCASSSPGSGNTEAFFGQGTRLTVV.

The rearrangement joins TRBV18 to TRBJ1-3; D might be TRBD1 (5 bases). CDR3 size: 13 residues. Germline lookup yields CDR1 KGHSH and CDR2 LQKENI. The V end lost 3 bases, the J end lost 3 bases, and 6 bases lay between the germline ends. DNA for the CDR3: TGTGCCAGCTCACCCGGGGGTGGAAACACCATATATTTT. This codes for CASSPGGGNTIYF. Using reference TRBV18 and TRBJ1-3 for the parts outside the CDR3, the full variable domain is NAGVMQNPRHLVRRRGQEARLRCSPMKGHSHVYWYRQLPEEGLKFMVYLQKENIIDESGMPKERFSAEFPKEGPSILRIQQVVRGDSAAYFCASSPGGGNTIYFGEGSWLTVV.